A single sample is the source of the 6 T cell receptor beta chains below, sequenced in a study of cytomegalovirus exposure and HLA in healthy donors. The study ran its PCR with 60 Vbeta and 13 Jbeta primers. The repertoire was sequenced with immunoSEQ multiplex PCR; TCRdb's copy has only in-frame clones and lacks some. Here the sample spans 85,000 to 130,000 clones, about 70% being singletons. Input material: PBMCs. These receptors all stem from a boy aged 5-17 years in good health and CMV-seronegative.

The V and J genes are TRBV5-6 and TRBJ1-4; 9 bases are a match to TRBD1. After removal of 5 bases from V and 11 bases from J, the junction contained 7 bases not matched to a gene. The germline V gene encodes CDR1 SGHDT and CDR2 YYEEEE. The CDR3 has 13 residues. The CDR3, as DNA: TGTGCCAGCAGTCAAACAGGGGGCCGGAAACTGTTTTTT. The encoded protein is CASSQTGGRKLFF.

The CDR3 DNA sequence: TGTGCCAGCAGCGCCCTTATGAGGGGGGGCGATGAGCAGTTCTTC. It specifies CASSALMRGGDEQFF. The rearrangement uses TRBV7-2 and TRBJ2-1; possible D gene TRBD2, 7 bases. This CDR3 has 15 residues. CDR1 and CDR2 from the germline V gene are SGHTA and FQGNSA. Trimming removed 5 bases at V and 8 bases at J, with 19 bases between.

The chain combines TRBV7-2 with TRBJ1-3; perhaps TRBD1 as D (5 bases). CDR1 and CDR2 from the germline V gene are SGHTA and FQGNSA. The CDR3 consists of 14 residues. The ends were cut back, 2 bases at V and 2 bases at J, with 7 bases in the middle. The CDR3 reads CASSLMGPGNTIYF. The CDR3 region has the DNA TGTGCCAGCAGCTTAATGGGGCCTGGAAACACCATATATTTT. The variable domain in full, completed from reference TRBV7-2 and TRBJ1-3, reads GAGVSQSPSNKVTEKGKDVELRCDPISGHTALYWYRQSLGQGLEFLIYFQGNSAPDKSGLPSDRFSAERTGGSVSTLTIQRTQQEDSAVYLCASSLMGPGNTIYFGEGSWLTVV.

The rearrangement joins TRBV29-1 to TRBJ2-1; D is perhaps TRBD2 (5 bases). Germline loops: CDR1 SQVTM, CDR2 ANQGSEA. This CDR3 comprises 11 residues. V was shortened by 7 bases and J by 7 bases, with 11 bases between the two germline ends. CDR3 sequence reads: CSAARGNEQFF. In DNA, the CDR3 is TGCAGCGCCGCTCGGGGAAATGAGCAGTTCTTC.

CDR3: CASSPGGNIQYF. CDR3 DNA: TGTGCCAGCAGCCCTGGCGGAAACATTCAGTACTTC. J is TRBJ2-4 and V is TRBV11-3; D ambiguous. Trimming left V 5 bases short and J 6 bases short, with 8 bases between. The CDR3 loop spans 12 amino acids. The germline V gene has CDR1 SGHNT and CDR2 YENEEA.

This chain connects TRBV7-8 to TRBJ2-5; D might be TRBD1 (6 bases). The tail of the sequence fits TRBJ2-7 better, so the J call may be wrong. This CDR3 has 13 residues. Germline CDR1 and CDR2: SGHVS and FQNEAQ. CDR3 coding DNA: TGTGCCAGCAGCCCCCAACGAGGGGGCGAGCAGTACTTC. Translated, it gives CASSPQRGGEQYF.